This T cell receptor (beta chain) came from a study of untreated major depressive disorder (dated by TCRdb to about 2018). About the investigation overall: A cross-sectional case-control design was used to compare T cell phenotype and TCR repertoire between antidepressant-free major depressive disorder patients and individually matched non-depressed controls. The TCRbeta sequencing followed up on differences in Vbeta 5.1, Vbeta 11 and Vbeta 22 usage that flow cytometry had shown in the whole cohort. General findings and caveats noted by the study authors: The top five TRBV05-01 clones in every sequenced subject were all private clones. Because of strict matching and exclusion criteria, the study sample was comparatively small, which limits how generalizable the findings are. In the sequencing data, TRBV25-01 and TRBV02-01 usage matched the flow-cytometry pattern without reaching statistical significance. For the sequencing comparisons, planned one-tailed tests were run on just three Vbeta families that had been chosen in advance. Sequencing confirmed higher TRBV05-01 (Vbeta 5.1) usage among CD4+ T cells of depressed patients than controls, with p = 0.040 in a one-tailed test.

On this clone: Which antigen it targets is not known. Base-call qualities are not available, and no considerably larger clone is one nucleotide away.

From the cysteine through the phenylalanine, the CDR3 covers 13 amino acids. This entry keeps only the CDR3 DNA: 39 bases, framed from base 1. V is clipped by 3 bases and J by 6 bases, and the sequence between their germline boundaries is 12 bases long. In the germline V gene (reference sequence), CDR1 corresponds to MNHEY and CDR2 to SMNVEV. The Qiagen DNeasy Blood and Tissue Kit was used to extract total genomic DNA from purified CD4+ T cells. Amplification and sequencing of the TCRbeta CDR3 region, as defined according to IMGT, were carried out with immunoSEQ immunosequencing protocols. The original methods were these. Preprocessing of raw sequence data for PCR and sequencing error correction was performed by the immunoSEQ service. The sequence data were imported into the immunoSEQ Analyzer and were further analyzed using VDJtools v1.0.7. The paired Wilcoxon signed-rank test was used to test differences between patients and controls. TCRdb carries this immuneACCESS record with in-frame sequences only. Its versions omit some clonotypes, under half of them owing to an unresolved V gene in the studies checked, with the rest unexplained. That table is the source of V, J and clone size, and D and trimming were worked out from the DNA. Within this sample are tens of thousands of clones, with just under 95% of them counted one time only. The top ten clonotypes cover around 0.3% of the sample.

Each depressed patient was matched pairwise with a non-depressed control on sex, age, current smoking status and body mass index. Every participant was of European descent. Controls had no mood disorder either currently or in their lifetime and had a Quick Inventory of Depressive Symptoms-Self Report score of 5 or lower. Major medical conditions, Axis I/II comorbidities, regular medication or illicit drug use, and drinking over 100 g alcohol a week were all grounds for excluding any participant. Roughly 30 ml of peripheral blood was drawn into EDTA tubes from each participant. Thawed PBMCs underwent magnetic negative selection with the BD IMag Human CD4 T Lymphocyte Enrichment Set to purify CD4+ T cells. Flow cytometry confirmed that the CD4+ enrichment method typically gave about 95% purity. A subgroup of 5 or 6 case-control pairs, chosen blind to chemokine receptor expression and flow-cytometric repertoire skewing results, underwent TCRbeta sequencing. All blood samples were collected in the morning at 8:00 a.m., and PBMCs were isolated by Ficoll-Hypaque gradient centrifugation. PBMCs were gradually cooled to -80 degrees C for cryopreservation and then kept in liquid nitrogen until assay.

This receptor was identified in a man in his thirties or forties in good health. The V gene is TRBV27 and the J gene is TRBJ2-7; the D segment may tentatively be TRBD1 or TRBD2, each giving 6 matched bases. Material: CD4+ T cells from PBMCs. The bases read TGTGCCAGCAGTTTGAAGGGGGGACGCGAGCAGTACTTC. Its protein is CASSLKGGREQYF.